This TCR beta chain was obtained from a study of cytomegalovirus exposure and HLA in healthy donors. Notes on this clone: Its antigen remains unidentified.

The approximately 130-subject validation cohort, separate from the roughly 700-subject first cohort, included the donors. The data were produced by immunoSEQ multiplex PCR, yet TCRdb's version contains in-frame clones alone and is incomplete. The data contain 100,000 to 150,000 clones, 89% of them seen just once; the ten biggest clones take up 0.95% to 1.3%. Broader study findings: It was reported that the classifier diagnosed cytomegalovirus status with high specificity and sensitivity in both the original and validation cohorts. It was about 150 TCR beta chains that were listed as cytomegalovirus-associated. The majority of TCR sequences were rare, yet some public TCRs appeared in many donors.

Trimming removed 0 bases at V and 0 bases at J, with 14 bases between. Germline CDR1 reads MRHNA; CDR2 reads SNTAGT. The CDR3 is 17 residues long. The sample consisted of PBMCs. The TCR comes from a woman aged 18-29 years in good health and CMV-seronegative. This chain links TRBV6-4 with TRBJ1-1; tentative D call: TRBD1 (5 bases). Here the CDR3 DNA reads TGTGCCAGCAGTGACTCAATGATGGGAGGGGTGAACACTGAAGCTTTCTTT. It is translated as CASSDSMMGGVNTEAFF.